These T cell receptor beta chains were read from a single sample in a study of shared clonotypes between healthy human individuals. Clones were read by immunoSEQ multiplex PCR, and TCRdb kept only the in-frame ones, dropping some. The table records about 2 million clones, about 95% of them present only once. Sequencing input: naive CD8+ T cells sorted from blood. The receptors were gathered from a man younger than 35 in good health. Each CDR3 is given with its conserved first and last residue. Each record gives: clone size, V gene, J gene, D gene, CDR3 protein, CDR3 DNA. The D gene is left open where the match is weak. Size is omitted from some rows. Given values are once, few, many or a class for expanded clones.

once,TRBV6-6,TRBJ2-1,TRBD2,CASSGTSGRYNEQFF,TGTGCCAGCAGCGGAACTAGCGGAAGATACAATGAGCAGTTCTTC
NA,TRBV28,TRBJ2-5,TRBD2,CASSLLAGGRWETQYF,TGTGCCAGCAGTCTATTAGCGGGGGGGCGATGGGAGACCCAGTACTTC
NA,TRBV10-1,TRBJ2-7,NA,CASSEDGFHEQYF,TGCGCCAGCAGTGAGGACGGTTTCCACGAGCAGTACTTC
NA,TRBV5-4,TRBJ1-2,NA,CASTTWAGANYGYTF,TGTGCCAGCACCACTTGGGCGGGGGCCAACTATGGCTACACCTTC
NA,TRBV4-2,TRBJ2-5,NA,CASSQESRGWETQYF,TGTGCCAGCAGCCAAGAGTCACGGGGATGGGAGACCCAGTACTTC
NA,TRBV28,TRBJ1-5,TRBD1,CASSHGTGDGNQPQHF,TGTGCCAGCAGTCACGGGACAGGGGACGGCAATCAGCCCCAGCATTTT
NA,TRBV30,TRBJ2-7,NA,CAWSVVSSYEQYF,TGTGCCTGGAGTGTAGTGAGCTCCTACGAGCAGTACTTC
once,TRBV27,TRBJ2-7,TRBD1,CASSSGGSHEQYF,TGTGCCAGCAGCTCAGGGGGCTCCCACGAGCAGTACTTC
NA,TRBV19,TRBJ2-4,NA,CASSDGVLQYF,TGTGCCAGTAGTGACGGGGTCCTGCAGTACTTC
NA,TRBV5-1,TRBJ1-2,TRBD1,CASSPGTATNYGYTF,TGCGCCAGCAGCCCGGGGACAGCAACTAACTATGGCTACACCTTC
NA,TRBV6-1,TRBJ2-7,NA,CASSEIGVGTYEQYF,TGTGCCAGCAGTGAGATCGGGGTGGGCACCTACGAGCAGTACTTC
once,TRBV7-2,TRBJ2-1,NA,CASSLEEDLDNEQFF,TGTGCCAGCAGCTTAGAGGAGGACCTAGACAATGAGCAGTTCTTC
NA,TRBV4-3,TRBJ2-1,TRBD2,CASSQSSGTSNEQFF,TGCGCCAGCAGCCAGTCTTCCGGGACTAGCAATGAGCAGTTCTTC
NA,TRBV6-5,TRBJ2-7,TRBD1,CASSYSTSGGWYEQYF,TGTGCCAGCAGTTACTCGACCTCAGGGGGCTGGTACGAGCAGTACTTC
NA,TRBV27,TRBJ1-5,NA,CASSFLVPGDNQPQHF,TGTGCCAGCAGTTTTTTAGTTCCCGGGGACAATCAGCCCCAGCATTTT
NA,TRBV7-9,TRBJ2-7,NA,CASSRTGEQYF,TGTGCCAGCAGCAGAACAGGGGAGCAGTACTTC
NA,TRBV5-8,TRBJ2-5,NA,CASGQEEAQYF,TGTGCCAGCGGGCAGGAGGAGGCCCAGTACTTC
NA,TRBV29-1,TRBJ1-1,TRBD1,CSVELPTGGAVAEAFF,TGCAGCGTTGAACTTCCGACAGGGGGCGCGGTGGCTGAAGCTTTCTTT
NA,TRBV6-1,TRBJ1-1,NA,CASSEALGAENTEAFF,TGTGCCAGCAGTGAAGCGTTGGGGGCAGAGAACACTGAAGCTTTCTTT
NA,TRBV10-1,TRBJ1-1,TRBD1,CASRETGEGGEAFF,TGCGCCAGCAGGGAGACAGGGGAAGGCGGTGAAGCTTTCTTT
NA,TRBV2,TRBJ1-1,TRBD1,CASRDRASNTEAFF,TGTGCCAGCAGGGACAGGGCTTCGAACACTGAAGCTTTCTTT
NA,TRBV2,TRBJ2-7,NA,CATSDTYEQYF,TGTGCCACCAGTGATACCTACGAGCAGTACTTC
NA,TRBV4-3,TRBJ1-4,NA,CASSHGVATEGEKLFF,TGCGCCAGCAGCCATGGGGTCGCTACGGAGGGGGAAAAACTGTTTTTT
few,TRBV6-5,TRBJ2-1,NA,CASSYSIGESYNEQFF,TGTGCCAGCAGTTACTCGATCGGGGAATCCTACAATGAGCAGTTCTTC
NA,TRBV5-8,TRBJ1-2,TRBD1,CASSLTTGAGYTF,TGTGCCAGCAGCTTGACGACAGGGGCTGGCTACACCTTC
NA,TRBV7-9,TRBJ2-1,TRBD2,CASRPGLAPNNEQFF,TGTGCCAGCAGGCCAGGACTAGCTCCCAACAATGAGCAGTTCTTC
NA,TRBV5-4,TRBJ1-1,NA,CASKGWREGTEAFF,TGTGCCAGCAAAGGGTGGAGGGAGGGCACTGAAGCTTTCTTT
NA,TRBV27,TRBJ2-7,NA,CASKMGYEQYF,TGTGCCAGCAAAATGGGGTACGAGCAGTACTTC
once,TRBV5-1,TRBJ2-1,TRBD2,CASSSPLLDSGGYNEQFF,TGCGCCAGCAGCTCCCCTCTCTTGGATAGCGGGGGCTACAATGAGCAGTTCTTC
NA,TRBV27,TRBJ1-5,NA,CASRTGVSNQPQHF,TGTGCCAGCAGAACGGGAGTTAGCAATCAGCCCCAGCATTTT
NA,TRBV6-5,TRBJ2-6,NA,CASSYSWGNVLTF,TGTGCCAGCAGTTACTCTTGGGGCAACGTCCTGACTTTC
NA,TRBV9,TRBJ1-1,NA,CASSIGPNTEAFF,TGTGCCAGCAGCATTGGGCCTAACACTGAAGCTTTCTTT
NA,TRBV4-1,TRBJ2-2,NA,CASGLGQDTGELFF,TGCGCCAGCGGACTCGGACAAGACACCGGGGAGCTGTTTTTT
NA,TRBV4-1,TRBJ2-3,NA,CASSQPDMDTQYF,TGCGCCAGCAGCCAACCAGACATGGATACGCAGTATTTT
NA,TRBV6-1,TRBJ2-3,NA,CASSEDSGVSDTQYF,TGTGCCAGCAGTGAAGACTCCGGAGTTTCAGATACGCAGTATTTT
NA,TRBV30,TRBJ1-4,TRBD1,CAWSGTGFFFEKLFF,TGTGCCTGGTCCGGGACAGGGTTTTTTTTTGAAAAACTGTTTTTT
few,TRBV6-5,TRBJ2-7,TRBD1,CASRRITTGLDEQYF,TGTGCCAGCAGGCGGATAACGACAGGGTTGGACGAGCAGTACTTC
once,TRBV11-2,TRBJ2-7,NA,CASSLGISSDDEQYF,TGTGCCAGCAGCTTAGGCATCAGCAGTGACGACGAGCAGTACTTC
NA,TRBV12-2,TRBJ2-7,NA,CASRGDRGLREQYF,TGTGCAAGTCGAGGGGACAGGGGTCTTCGCGAGCAGTACTTC
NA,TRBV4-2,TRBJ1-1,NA,CASSPNEDTEAFF,TGTGCCAGCAGCCCGAATGAGGACACTGAAGCTTTCTTT
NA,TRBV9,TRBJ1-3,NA,CASTGLGNTIYF,TGTGCCAGCACGGGGCTGGGAAACACCATATATTTT
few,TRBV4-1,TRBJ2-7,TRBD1,CASSFRTGDNEQYF,TGCGCCAGCAGCTTTCGGACAGGGGACAACGAGCAGTACTTC
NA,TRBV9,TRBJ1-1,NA,CASSVGGAGFGAFF,TGTGCCAGCAGCGTCGGGGGCGCAGGGTTTGGGGCTTTCTTT
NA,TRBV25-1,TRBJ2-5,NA,CASSEPGKETQYF,TGTGCCAGCAGTGAACCAGGAAAAGAGACCCAGTACTTC
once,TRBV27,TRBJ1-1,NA,CASSFQVNTEAFF,TGTGCCAGCAGTTTCCAGGTAAACACTGAAGCTTTCTTT
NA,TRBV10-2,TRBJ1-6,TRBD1,CASWTGLGLNSPLHF,TGCGCCAGCTGGACAGGGTTAGGGCTAAATTCACCCCTCCACTTT
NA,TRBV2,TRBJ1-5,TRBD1,CASSGTGDYSNQPQHF,TGTGCCAGCAGCGGGACAGGGGATTATAGCAATCAGCCCCAGCATTTT
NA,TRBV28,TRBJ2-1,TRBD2,CASRLAGVYEQFF,TGTGCCAGCAGACTAGCGGGGGTCTATGAGCAGTTCTTC
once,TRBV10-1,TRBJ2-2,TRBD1,CASSESVGTENTGELFF,TGCGCCAGCAGTGAGTCAGTAGGGACAGAGAACACCGGGGAGCTGTTTTTT
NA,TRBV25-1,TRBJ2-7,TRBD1,CASTGTGVGEQYF,TGTGCCAGCACCGGGACAGGGGTTGGAGAGCAGTACTTC
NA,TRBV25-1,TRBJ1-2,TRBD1,CASSESGTGGYYGYTF,TGTGCCAGCAGTGAATCCGGGACAGGGGGCTACTATGGCTACACCTTC
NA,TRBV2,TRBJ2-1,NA,CASSEASGTKYNEQFF,TGTGCCAGCAGTGAAGCCTCCGGGACAAAATACAATGAGCAGTTCTTC
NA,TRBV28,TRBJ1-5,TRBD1,CASSPGQGGPLYSNQPQHF,TGTGCCAGCAGTCCCGGACAGGGGGGCCCCCTTTATAGCAATCAGCCCCAGCATTTT